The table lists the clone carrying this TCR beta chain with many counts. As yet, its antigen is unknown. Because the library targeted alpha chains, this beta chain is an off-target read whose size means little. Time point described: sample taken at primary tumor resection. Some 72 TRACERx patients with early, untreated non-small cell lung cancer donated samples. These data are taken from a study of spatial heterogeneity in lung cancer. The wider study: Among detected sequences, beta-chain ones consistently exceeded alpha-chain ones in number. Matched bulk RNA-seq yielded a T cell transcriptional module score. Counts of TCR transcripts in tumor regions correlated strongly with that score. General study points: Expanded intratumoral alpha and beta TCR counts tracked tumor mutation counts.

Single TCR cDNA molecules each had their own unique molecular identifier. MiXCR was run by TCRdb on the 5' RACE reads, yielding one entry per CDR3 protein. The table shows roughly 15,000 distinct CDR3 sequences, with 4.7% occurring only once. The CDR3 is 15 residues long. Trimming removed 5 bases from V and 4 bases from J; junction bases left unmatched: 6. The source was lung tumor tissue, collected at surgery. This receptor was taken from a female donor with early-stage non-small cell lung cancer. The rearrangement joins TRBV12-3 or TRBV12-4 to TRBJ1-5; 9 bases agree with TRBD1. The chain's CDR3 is CASSEQGARNQPQHF. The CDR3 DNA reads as TGTGCCAGCAGTGAACAGGGGGCGCGGAATCAGCCCCAGCATTTT.